The clone carrying this T cell receptor (beta chain) was seen at least ten times. Antigen unknown. This entry comes from a study of T-cell memory formation after mild COVID-19. Study results and caveats: CM and EM subsets held most contracting CD4+ clones; EMRA held CD8+ ones.

One entry per CDR3 protein, called by TCRdb with MiXCR from the 5' RACE reads. The sample lists around 250,000 distinct CDR3 sequences; roughly 10% were seen once. Germline V gene lookup returns CDR1 DFQATT and CDR2 SNEGSKA (reference sequence). This CDR3 is 14 amino acids long. V dropped 1 base and J dropped 0 bases, with 10 bases sitting between them. This chain joins TRBV20-1 and TRBJ2-7; tentatively, D is TRBD1 (5 bases). The clonotype was recovered from a man in his late teens or twenties who had mild COVID-19 (a few samples of this study predate the infection). Cell type and time point are not known. Specimen: PBMCs or a T cell subset sorted from them (not recorded which). CDR3 sequence reads: CSARGGDSSYEQYV. CDR3 nucleotides: TGCAGTGCTAGAGGTGGAGACAGCTCCTACGAGCAGTACGTC.